The sequence of this TCR beta chain was determined in a study of identifying expanded T cells in peripheral blood. Study observations and caveats: Variance in clone template counts between roughly two-week samples significantly increased with total template count across all healthy donors. Differentially abundant clones: roughly 1.2 between replicates, around 16 at approximately 13 days, approximately 19 at four.

Profiled with immunoSEQ multiplex PCR; TCRdb holds only in-frame clones, not every one. The sample includes over 45,000 clones, around 83% of them seen just once. During the collection period, no donor immune events like infections were recorded. As regards this clone: As yet, its antigen is unknown.

The CDR3 is 17 residues long. Trimming pared 3 bases from V and 2 bases from J, leaving 19 bases between. Per the germline V gene, CDR1 is MNHEY and CDR2 is SMNVEV (reference sequence). This sequence joins TRBV27 and TRBJ1-2; maybe TRBD1 (6 bases). The clonotype originates from a person aged 18 to 70 in good health. Sequencing was carried out using blood. CDR3 loop: CASSFSVRGGINYGYTF. In nucleotides, the CDR3 is TGTGCCAGCAGTTTTAGTGTTCGGGGGGGCATAAACTATGGCTACACCTTC.